The 26 T cell receptor beta chains in this list originate from one sample, sequenced in a study of cytomegalovirus exposure and HLA in healthy donors. In the PCR, 60 Vbeta and 13 Jbeta primers were used. Generated by immunoSEQ multiplex PCR, the TCRdb table keeps only in-frame clones and is missing some. Here the sample spans 150,000 to 200,000 clones, 80% being singletons. What was sequenced was PBMCs. These receptors all stem from a woman aged 40 to 55 in good health and CMV-seronegative.

The rearrangement joins TRBV2 to TRBJ2-1, with 9 bases that match TRBD1. Trimming removed 11 bases from V and 4 bases from J; junction bases left unmatched: 12. CDR3 size: 15 residues. Germline CDR1 reads SNHLY; CDR2 reads FYNNEI. The CDR3 DNA reads TGTGCCTCCCGGTCGGTGGGACAGGGTTACAATGAGCAGTTCTTC. Translation: CASRSVGQGYNEQFF.

This clone has just one count. The rearrangement joins TRBV9 to TRBJ1-2; a possible D gene is TRBD1 (6 bases). The germline V gene encodes CDR1 SGDLS and CDR2 YYNGEE. CDR3 length equals 14 residues. V was cut by 0 bases and J by 8 bases, with 14 bases left in between. This chain's CDR3 is CASSVDRAAEGYTF. The CDR3 DNA sequence: TGTGCCAGCAGCGTAGACAGGGCGGCGGAGGGCTACACCTTC.

The J gene is TRBJ1-1, the V gene TRBV7-9; D gene uncertain. CDR1 and CDR2 from the germline V gene are SEHNR and FQNEAQ (reference sequence). The CDR3 is 15 amino acids. The germline V and J ends were trimmed by 0 bases and 4 bases, with 12 bases remaining between them. The CDR3 is CASSLALGESTEAFF. In nucleotides, the CDR3 is TGTGCCAGCAGCTTAGCGCTTGGGGAGAGCACTGAAGCTTTCTTT.

This clone was seen only once. The chain combines TRBV27 with TRBJ2-2; possible D gene TRBD1, 6 bases. CDR3 length: 17 residues. Germline CDR1 reads MNHEY; CDR2 reads SMNVEV (reference sequence). Trimming shortened V by 5 bases and J by 0 bases, and 16 bases separated the two germline ends. DNA of the CDR3: TGTGCCAGCAGTCGCCCAACAGGGCCCGCGAACACCGGGGAGCTGTTTTTT. Translated, it gives CASSRPTGPANTGELFF.

The rearrangement uses TRBV27 and TRBJ1-2; a weak D match, TRBD1 (5 bases). Trimming took off 8 bases at V and 7 bases at J, with 17 bases between the two ends. This CDR3 comprises 13 residues. CDR1 is MNHEY, CDR2 SMNVEV, per germline (reference sequence). Here the CDR3 reads CASRLSRGVGYTF. The CDR3 nucleotides are TGTGCCAGCCGGTTATCGCGGGGCGTTGGCTACACCTTC.

The J gene is TRBJ2-2, the V gene TRBV7-3; the D gene is possibly TRBD1 (5 bases). Germline assignment: CDR1 SGHTA and CDR2 FQGTGA. The CDR3 spans 14 residues. Trimming removed 6 bases at V and 1 base at J, with 9 bases between. The CDR3 nucleotides are TGTGCCAGCAGGTCCGACAGGAACACCGGGGAGCTGTTTTTT. Its protein is CASRSDRNTGELFF.

This rearrangement joins TRBV7-8 to TRBJ2-7; 8 nucleotides line up with TRBD1. The CDR3 has 15 residues. After removal of 5 bases from V and 3 bases from J, the junction contained 9 bases not matched to a gene. CDR1 SGHVS and CDR2 FQNEAQ come from the germline V gene. The CDR3 here is CASSGGADRDYEQYF. The DNA of the CDR3 is TGTGCCAGCAGCGGGGGCGCGGACAGGGACTACGAGCAGTACTTC.

This chain links TRBV11-3 with TRBJ2-1, with D unclear. The germline CDR1 and CDR2 sequences are SGHNT and YENEEA. The CDR3 consists of 15 residues. V was cut by 4 bases and J by 4 bases, with 14 bases left in between. The CDR3 here is CASSSGTVFYNEQFF. CDR3 in DNA: TGTGCCAGCAGCTCCGGTACAGTTTTTTACAATGAGCAGTTCTTC.

This clone has only a few counts. The rearrangement uses TRBV6-5 and TRBJ2-3; 7 bases are shared with TRBD1. CDR3 size: 16 residues. After removal of 4 bases from V and 2 bases from J, the junction contained 9 bases not matched to a gene. CDR1 and CDR2 from the germline V gene are MNHEY and SVGAGI. DNA of the CDR3: TGTGCCAGCAGTTGGGGACAGAACCTCTTCACAGATACGCAGTATTTT. Its protein product is CASSWGQNLFTDTQYF.

This clone was seen only once. The CDR3 DNA reads TGTGCCAGCAGCTCGACAGGGGGCTCTGGAAACACCATATATTTT. It yields the protein CASSSTGGSGNTIYF. V usage is TRBV6-5 and J usage is TRBJ1-3, with 9 bases matching TRBD1. This CDR3 has 15 amino acids. Germline V gene lookup returns CDR1 MNHEY and CDR2 SVGAGI. V lost 6 bases to trimming and J lost 0 bases; unmatched junction nucleotides: 3.

The chain joins TRBV30 to TRBJ1-6; D remains unclear. Germline V lookup: CDR1 GTSNPN, CDR2 SVGIG (reference sequence). V lost 0 bases and J lost 6, with 9 bases in between. The CDR3 covers 14 residues. The chain's CDR3 is CAWSVTGFNSPLHF. The DNA for the CDR3 is TGTGCCTGGAGTGTAACCGGGTTTAATTCACCCCTCCACTTT.

This chain uses TRBV7-6 with TRBJ2-7; 8 nucleotides agree with TRBD1. This CDR3 has 18 residues. Germline V CDR1 and CDR2: SGHVS, FNYEAQ. Trimming at V came to 4 bases and at J to 2 bases, leaving 16 bases not matched to a gene. CDR3 DNA sequence: TGTGCCAGCAGCTCGAATGCCCCACAGGACAGGGAGACCTACGAGCAGTACTTC. Its translation is CASSSNAPQDRETYEQYF.

The chain has TRBV5-4 and TRBJ2-7, with 7 bases that match TRBD2. This CDR3 has 14 residues. Per the germline V gene, CDR1 is SGHNT and CDR2 is YYREEE (reference sequence). V trimming: 7 bases; J trimming: 0 bases; junction bases outside the gene matches: 7. In DNA, the CDR3 is TGTGCCAGCCAAACTAGCGTTAGCTCCTACGAGCAGTACTTC. Protein: CASQTSVSSYEQYF. The whole variable domain, remainder taken from reference TRBV5-4 and TRBJ2-7, is ETGVTQSPTHLIKTRGQQVTLRCSSQSGHNTVSWYQQALGQGPQFIFQYYREEENGRGNFPPRFSGLQFPNYSSELNVNALELDDSALYLCASQTSVSSYEQYFGPGTRLTVT.

The rearrangement joins TRBV18 to TRBJ1-1; D unclear. V lost 3 bases and J lost 4, with 12 bases in between. Germline CDR1 and CDR2: KGHSH and LQKENI. This CDR3 contains 14 residues. The DNA of the CDR3 is TGTGCCAGCTCACCGGCGGTCGCGGGCACTGAAGCTTTCTTT. Translated: CASSPAVAGTEAFF.

The genes are TRBV28 and TRBJ1-2; a possible D gene is TRBD1 (6 bases). The germline V and J ends were trimmed by 3 bases and 6 bases, with 11 bases remaining between them. The germline CDR1 and CDR2 sequences are MDHEN and SYDVKM. The CDR3 loop spans 13 amino acids. The CDR3 DNA sequence: TGTGCCAGCAGTTTTCGCAGGGGAAATGGCTACACCTTC. As protein: CASSFRRGNGYTF.

The chain is built from TRBV29-1 and TRBJ2-1, with 8 positions matching TRBD2. In germline, CDR1 is SQVTM, CDR2 ANQGSEA. V was clipped by 0 bases and J by 7 bases; unmatched bases: 11. This CDR3 is built from 16 residues. The DNA for the CDR3 is TGCAGCGTTGAAGATTGGGGGAGCGGGAGACGGAATGAGCAGTTCTTC. Its translation: CSVEDWGSGRRNEQFF.

Concerning this clone itself: An end of the junction does not agree with germline; a read error may underlie this. The V call is TRBV28, the J call TRBJ2-6; the match to TRBD1 covers 7 bases. CDR3 length: 19 amino acids. CDR1 is MDHEN and CDR2 is SYDVKM in the germline V gene. CDR3 DNA sequence: TGTGCCAGCAGTTTTCGAATCCGGGACAGAGGTACCTGGGCCAACGGCCTGACTTTC. Translation: CASSFRIRDRGTWANGLTF.

The chain's CDR3 is CACTGNTEAFF. CDR3 nucleotide sequence: TGTGCCTGCACAGGGAACACTGAAGCTTTCTTT. The chain combines TRBV30 with TRBJ1-1, with D tentatively TRBD1 (5 bases). Germline CDR1 is GTSNPN and CDR2 is SVGIG (reference sequence). CDR3 size: 11 residues. V was clipped by 6 bases and J by 1 base, with 6 bases between them.

The chain couples TRBV5-1 to TRBJ2-3; possibly TRBD1 for D (6 bases). Germline CDR1 is SGHRS and CDR2 is YFSETQ. Deletions cut 4 bases from V and 1 base from J, with 10 bases between. This CDR3 has 14 amino acids. Here the CDR3 reads CASSLEGGTDTQYF. In DNA, the CDR3 is TGCGCCAGCAGCCTTGAGGGGGGCACAGATACGCAGTATTTT. The entire variable domain, with the rest obtained from reference TRBV5-1 and TRBJ2-3, is as follows: KAGVTQTPRYLIKTRGQQVTLSCSPISGHRSVSWYQQTPGQGLQFLFEYFSETQRNKGNFPGRFSGRQFSNSRSEMNVSTLELGDSALYLCASSLEGGTDTQYFGPGTRLTVL.

This rearrangement joins TRBV5-1 to TRBJ2-2; a weak D match, TRBD2 (6 bases). Trimming stripped 4 bases from V and 5 bases from J, with 18 bases between. The CDR3 runs 16 residues. CDR1 is SGHRS, CDR2 YFSETQ, per germline. The CDR3 DNA sequence: TGCGCCAGCAGCCCGGTACGGGGAGGAGAAACCGGGGAGCTGTTTTTT. It yields the protein CASSPVRGGETGELFF.

V usage is TRBV7-9 and J usage is TRBJ2-7; possibly TRBD2 for D (5 bases). Trimming removed 7 bases at V and 1 base at J, with 17 bases between. Germline V gene data show CDR1 as SEHNR and CDR2 as FQNEAQ (reference sequence). This CDR3 spans 15 amino acids. This chain's CDR3 is CASTIKVRRSYEQYF. CDR3 sequence (DNA): TGTGCCAGCACCATTAAGGTCAGGAGGTCCTACGAGCAGTACTTC.

This clone was counted between two and nine times. CDR3 DNA sequence: TGCGCCAGCAGCCGAAGACAGGCACAAGAGACCCAGTACTTC. As protein: CASSRRQAQETQYF. V usage is TRBV5-1 and J usage is TRBJ2-5; D is possibly TRBD1 (6 bases). The germline V gene has CDR1 SGHRS and CDR2 YFSETQ. V lost 4 bases and J lost 2, with 12 bases in between. This CDR3 comprises 14 residues.

The chain recombines TRBV18 with TRBJ1-3; no clear D. CDR1 and CDR2 from the germline V gene are KGHSH and LQKENI. This CDR3 comprises 13 residues. The V gene lost 3 bases and the J gene lost 9 bases, with 12 bases spanning the gap. CDR3 sequence: CASSPPGESTIYF. The CDR3 region has the DNA TGTGCCAGCTCACCTCCCGGGGAGTCCACCATATATTTT.

Comment on this clone: At one of its ends the junction is not consistent with the germline gene, which may arise from a read error. The J gene is TRBJ2-7, the V gene TRBV7-9; D not resolved. The V gene's germline CDR1 is SEHNR and CDR2 FQNEAQ (reference sequence). This CDR3 spans 12 amino acids. CDR3 loop: CSSSFHSYEQYF. CDR3 sequence (DNA): TGTTCCAGCAGCTTTCACAGCTACGAGCAGTACTTC. Drawing the rest from reference TRBV7-9 and TRBJ2-7, the complete variable domain is DTGVSQNPRHKITKRGQNVTFRCDPISEHNRLYWYRQTLGQGPEFLTYFQNEAQLEKSRLLSDRFSAERPKGSFSTLEIQRTEQGDSAMYLCSSSFHSYEQYFGPGTRLTVT.

The rearrangement joins TRBV9 to TRBJ2-1; 11 bases match TRBD1. The CDR3 is made up of 16 amino acids. Germline lookup yields CDR1 SGDLS and CDR2 YYNGEE. With V trimmed by 3 bases and J by 6 bases, 8 bases remained unmatched. For the CDR3, the DNA is TGTGCCAGCAGCGCAAGATCCGGGACAGGGGGCAATGAGCAGTTCTTC. It yields the protein CASSARSGTGGNEQFF.

This rearrangement joins TRBV30 to TRBJ1-3, with 7 bases lining up with TRBD1. The V gene end was trimmed by 5 bases and the J gene end by 4 bases; junction bases not matched to a gene: 5. The CDR3 loop spans 13 amino acids. The germline CDR1 and CDR2 sequences are GTSNPN and SVGIG (reference sequence). The CDR3 region has the DNA TGTGCCTGGGGGACAGTGAGAGGAAACACCATATATTTT. Its protein is CAWGTVRGNTIYF.